Given below is one T cell receptor (beta chain) in context. Its antigen is still unknown. This sample is drawn from a study of graft-versus-host responses after intestinal transplantation. Study overall: Recipients obtained multivisceral, liver-intestinal, or isolated intestinal transplants.

The method was immunoSEQ multiplex PCR; TCRdb's version includes in-frame clones alone and lacks a portion of them. Among approximately 49,000 clones listed, roughly nine tenths were seen once. This sequence originates from a human donor who was the organ donor for an intestinal transplant. The material sequenced was unstimulated CD4+ T cells sorted from spleen or lymph node cells, taken before transplant.

CDR3 loop: CASSSIGTATGYGYTF. As DNA, the CDR3 is TGTGCCAGCAGCTCGATTGGGACAGCCACAGGCTATGGCTACACCTTC. The genes are TRBV7-2 and TRBJ1-2; 7 nucleotides align to TRBD1. V gave up 4 bases and J gave up 4 bases; unmatched junction bases: 12. Looked up from germline, CDR1 is SGHTA and CDR2 is FQGNSA. The CDR3 has 16 residues.